A selection of T cell receptor beta chains follows, all from one sample in a study of T cells in Graves' hyperthyroidism and ophthalmopathy. Via MiXCR, TCRdb re-called the multiplex PCR reads, giving one row per CDR3 protein. The table lists 300,000 to 400,000 distinct CDR3 sequences, about 21% of them singletons. The source material was blood. The source of these receptors is a woman in her fifties or sixties with Graves' hyperthyroidism. Both conserved end residues are trimmed from each CDR3. Fields, in order: V gene, J gene, CDR3 protein.

TRBV5-1	TRBJ2-1	ASSLFTGSYNEQF
TRBV6-5	TRBJ2-1	ASSYSWNEQF
TRBV5-1	TRBJ2-1	ASSQGLAGDQEQF
TRBV19	TRBJ2-1	ASRTGTERHNEQF
TRBV5-8	TRBJ1-1	ASSLGGGSRTEAF
TRBV20-1	TRBJ2-3	SALAGRDTQY
TRBV12-3/TRBV12-4	TRBJ1-2	ASSPDTPHYGYT
TRBV27	TRBJ1-2	ASSSHDRGNYGYT
TRBV30	TRBJ2-7	AWTGGVGPSYEQY
TRBV20-1	TRBJ2-7	SARGPLPPYEQY
TRBV11-2	TRBJ2-7	ASSPREGGGYEQY
TRBV19	TRBJ2-1	ASTDLAGSYNEQF
TRBV14	TRBJ1-1	ASSKKLGTENTEAF
TRBV20-1	TRBJ1-1	SARLGGGGTEAF
TRBV7-9	TRBJ2-7	ASSSEGEQY
TRBV6-1	TRBJ1-5	ASSEAWGLGQPQH
TRBV18	TRBJ2-5	ASSPGLANNGETQY
TRBV27	TRBJ1-1	ASWPQGPNTEAF
TRBV6-2/TRBV6-3	TRBJ2-3	ASTPGLARGGTQY
TRBV12-3/TRBV12-4	TRBJ1-6	ASSLGTGANSPLH
TRBV7-9	TRBJ2-3	ASSQDRDRVSDTQY
TRBV3-1	TRBJ1-6	ASSTSSYNSPLH
TRBV12-3/TRBV12-4	TRBJ2-1	ASSLTSGSYYEQF
TRBV12-3/TRBV12-4	TRBJ1-5	ASSLGDRRQPQH